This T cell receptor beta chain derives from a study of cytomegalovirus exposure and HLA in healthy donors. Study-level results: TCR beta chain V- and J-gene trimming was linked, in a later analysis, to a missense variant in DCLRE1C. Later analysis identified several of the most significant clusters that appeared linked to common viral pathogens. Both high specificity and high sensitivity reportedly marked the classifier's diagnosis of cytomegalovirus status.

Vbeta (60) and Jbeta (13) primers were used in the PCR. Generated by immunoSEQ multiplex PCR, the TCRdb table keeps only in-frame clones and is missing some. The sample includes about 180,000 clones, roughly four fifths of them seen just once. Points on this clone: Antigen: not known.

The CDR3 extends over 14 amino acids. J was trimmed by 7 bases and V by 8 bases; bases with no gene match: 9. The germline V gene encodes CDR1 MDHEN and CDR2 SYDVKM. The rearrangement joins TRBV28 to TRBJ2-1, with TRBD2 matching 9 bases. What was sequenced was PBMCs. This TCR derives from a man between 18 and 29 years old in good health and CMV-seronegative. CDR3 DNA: TGTGCCAGCCACCCGGGACTAGCACTGAATGAGCAGTTCTTC. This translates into CASHPGLALNEQFF.